In its sample, the clone carrying this T cell receptor (beta chain) was seen many times. Its cognate antigen is unknown. This entry is derived from a study of prognosis after radiotherapy for stage I lung cancer. Overall study findings and caveats: It is unknown whether the expanded TCR clones recognize the tumor. Reduced unique TCR clone counts were recorded after stereotactic body radiation therapy, with a median of about 9,700 versus 6,500.

Two sampling time points were used, and 6 to 7.5 milliliters of peripheral blood were drawn at each. The authors amplified TCR beta CDR3 from genomic DNA using two-round multiplex PCR. Primers targeting each individual TRBV and TRBJ gene were applied in first-round PCR. MiXCR, applied by TCRdb to the multiplex PCR reads, yields one record per CDR3 protein. Counted here are around 15,000 distinct CDR3 sequences, more than 15% occurring once; the ten biggest clones make up over 30%. From germline, CDR1 is ENHRY and CDR2 SYGVKD. This CDR3 comprises 15 residues. Between the trimmed V and J ends, which lost 3 bases and 5 bases, there was a span of 13 bases.

The starting material was PBMCs, obtained before or after stereotactic body radiation therapy (not recorded which). The clonotype originates from a donor over 45 with non-small cell lung cancer. V usage is TRBV10-3 and J usage is TRBJ1-4; no reliable D call. CDR3 in amino acids: CAISDLGAGNEKLFF. The CDR3 nucleotides are TGTGCCATCAGTGATTTGGGCGCAGGCAATGAAAAACTGTTTTTT.